The next 14 T cell receptor beta chains were all read from a single sample in a study of blood T cell repertoires in COVID-19. The table came from immunoSEQ multiplex PCR; TCRdb's copy has only in-frame clones and leaves some out. Of about 320,000 clones listed, over 75% were seen once; the top ten hold around 6.9%. Material for sequencing was peripheral blood. The receptors were sampled from a human donor in a cohort sampled during active COVID-19.

V and J are TRBV6-5 and TRBJ1-1; 7 bases align to TRBD1. Germline CDR1 and CDR2: MNHEY and SVGAGI. This CDR3 has 12 residues. Trimming removed 10 bases from V and 4 bases from J; junction bases left unmatched: 6. CDR3 protein: CATQTGSTEAFF. DNA of the CDR3: TGTGCCACGCAGACAGGGAGCACTGAAGCTTTCTTT.

The chain uses TRBV29-1 and TRBJ2-1; D is unresolved. V lost 4 bases, J lost 3 bases, and 13 bases lay in between. Germline V gene lookup returns CDR1 SQVTM and CDR2 ANQGSEA. The CDR3 loop spans 14 amino acids. The CDR3 spells CSVVVNSFYNEQFF. DNA of the CDR3: TGCAGCGTTGTCGTGAACAGCTTCTACAATGAGCAGTTCTTC.

The chain couples TRBV27 to TRBJ1-1, with D unresolved. Germline V CDR1 and CDR2: MNHEY, SMNVEV (reference sequence). This CDR3 contains 13 residues. The V gene lost 1 base and the J gene lost 4 bases, with 7 bases spanning the gap. CDR3 amino acids: CASSLWEGTEAFF. For the CDR3, the DNA is TGTGCCAGCAGTTTATGGGAGGGCACTGAAGCTTTCTTT.

V gene TRBV28 combines with J gene TRBJ2-2, with 7 bases identical to TRBD1. J gave up 6 bases and V 7 bases, and 5 bases lay outside the gene matches. Germline V lookup: CDR1 MDHEN, CDR2 SYDVKM. The length of the CDR3 is 13 residues. Here the CDR3 reads CASIKQGAGELFF. The CDR3 DNA is TGTGCCAGCATTAAGCAGGGGGCCGGGGAGCTGTTTTTT.

The sample holds one count of this clone. J is TRBJ1-4 and V is TRBV19, with D hard to call. Trimming pared 5 bases from V and 8 bases from J, leaving 15 bases between. The germline V gene has CDR1 LNHDA and CDR2 SQIVND (reference sequence). This CDR3 contains 14 residues. The CDR3 sequence: CASSSFPDSEKLFF. The DNA for the CDR3 is TGTGCCAGTAGTTCCTTCCCGGACTCAGAAAAACTGTTTTTT.

The genes are TRBV2 and TRBJ1-2; D possibly corresponds to TRBD1 (5 bases). The ends were cut back, 6 bases at V and 4 bases at J, with 12 bases in the middle. This CDR3 contains 13 residues. Germline V gene lookup returns CDR1 SNHLY and CDR2 FYNNEI. CDR3 sequence: CASSPRGSYGYTF. CDR3 DNA sequence: TGTGCCAGCAGCCCCCGGGGGAGCTATGGCTACACCTTC.

This rearrangement joins TRBV18 to TRBJ1-2, with a tentative D call TRBD1 (5 bases). This CDR3 region has 14 residues. The germline V gene has CDR1 KGHSH and CDR2 LQKENI. V lost 2 bases to trimming and J lost 2 bases, with 9 bases between them. CDR3 sequence (DNA): TGTGCCAGCTCACCAGGCAGGGTAAACTATGGCTACACCTTC. This encodes CASSPGRVNYGYTF.

The chain is built from TRBV6-5 and TRBJ1-1; possibly TRBD1 for D (5 bases). This CDR3 region has 16 residues. CDR1 and CDR2 from the germline V gene are MNHEY and SVGAGI. V dropped 2 bases and J dropped 3 bases, with 16 bases sitting between them. The CDR3 loop is CASSYTSGGSDTEAFF. CDR3 nucleotides: TGTGCCAGCAGTTACACAAGCGGGGGGTCGGACACTGAAGCTTTCTTT.

The chain uses TRBV7-3 and TRBJ1-6, with D possibly TRBD1 on 5 matching bases. The CDR3 is 15 residues long. The germline CDR1 and CDR2 sequences are SGHTA and FQGTGA. V was cut by 4 bases and J by 5 bases, with 12 bases left in between. CDR3 region: CASSSGGENNSPLHF. The CDR3 nucleotides are TGTGCCAGCAGCTCTGGGGGGGAGAATAATTCACCCCTCCACTTT.

The rearrangement links TRBV30 to TRBJ1-5; TRBD1 might be the D (5 bases). Trimming left V 3 bases short and J 0 bases short, with 12 bases between. Germline values: CDR1 GTSNPN, CDR2 SVGIG (reference sequence). CDR3 length: 15 residues. CDR3 DNA sequence: TGTGCCTGGAGGTCGGGGGGTTATAGCAATCAGCCCCAGCATTTT. Its translation: CAWRSGGYSNQPQHF.

The chain employs TRBV6-5 and TRBJ1-1; the D is unclear. Trimming cost V 8 bases and J 0 bases, with 4 bases left between them. The germline CDR1 and CDR2 sequences are MNHEY and SVGAGI. This CDR3 has 11 residues. This CDR3 reads CASELNTEAFF. In nucleotides, the CDR3 is TGTGCCAGCGAGCTGAACACTGAAGCTTTCTTT.

The chain links TRBV3-1 (or the pseudogene TRBV3-2) to TRBJ1-2, with D hard to call. The CDR3 contains 14 residues. Trimming stripped 0 bases from V and 5 bases from J, with 10 bases between. Germline V lookup: CDR1 LGHDT, CDR2 YNNKEL (reference sequence). In DNA form, the CDR3 reads TGTGCCAGCAGCCAAGATAGGCGGACTTATGGCTACACCTTC. This translates into CASSQDRRTYGYTF.

The V call is TRBV12-3 or TRBV12-4, the J call TRBJ1-4; the D gene is possibly TRBD1 (5 bases). This CDR3 region has 12 residues. Trimming removed 2 bases at V and 7 bases at J, with 5 bases between. The CDR3 DNA is TGTGCCAGCAGTTTAACAGGTGAAAAACTGTTTTTT. Protein product: CASSLTGEKLFF.

This clone has more than one count but fewer than ten. V is TRBV19 and J is TRBJ1-5, with D tentatively TRBD1 (6 bases). CDR3 length: 21 residues. V shed 1 base and J shed 2 bases, with 27 bases lying between them. Germline CDR1 LNHDA, CDR2 SQIVND (reference sequence). In nucleotides, the CDR3 is TGTGCCAGTAGTATAGTTGGGTGGGGGGGACAAAAAAACGTGGGCAATCAGCCCCAGCATTTT. Protein: CASSIVGWGGQKNVGNQPQHF.